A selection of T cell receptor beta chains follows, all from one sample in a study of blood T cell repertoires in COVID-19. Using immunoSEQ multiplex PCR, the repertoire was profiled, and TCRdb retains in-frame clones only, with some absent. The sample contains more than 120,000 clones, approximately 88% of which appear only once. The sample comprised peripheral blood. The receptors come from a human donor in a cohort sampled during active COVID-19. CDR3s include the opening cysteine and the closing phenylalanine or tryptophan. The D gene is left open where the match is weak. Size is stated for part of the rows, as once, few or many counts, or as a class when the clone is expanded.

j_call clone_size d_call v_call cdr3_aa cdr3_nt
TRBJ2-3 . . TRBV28 CASSSQGSGTQYF TGTGCCAGCAGCTCCCAGGGCTCAGGTACGCAGTATTTT
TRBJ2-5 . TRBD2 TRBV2 CASSEGTSGIETQYF TGTGCCAGCAGTGAAGGGACTAGCGGAATAGAGACCCAGTACTTC
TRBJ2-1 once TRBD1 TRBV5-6 CASSPQGLGNEQFF TGTGCCAGCAGCCCACAGGGGCTGGGCAATGAGCAGTTCTTC
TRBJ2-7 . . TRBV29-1 CSVRQDNSYEQYF TGCAGCGTACGACAGGACAACTCCTACGAGCAGTACTTC
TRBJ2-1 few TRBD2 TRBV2 CASSESRTSGGEQFF TGTGCCAGCAGTGAGTCTAGGACTAGCGGGGGAGAGCAGTTCTTC
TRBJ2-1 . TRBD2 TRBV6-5 CASSYSGSGTYNEQFF TGTGCCAGCAGTTACTCGGGTAGCGGGACCTACAATGAGCAGTTCTTC
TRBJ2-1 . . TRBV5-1 CASSFNNEQFF TGCGCCAGCAGCTTCAACAATGAGCAGTTCTTC
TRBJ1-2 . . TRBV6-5 CASTPGQWAHYGYTF TGTGCCAGCACCCCCGGACAGTGGGCCCACTATGGCTACACCTTC
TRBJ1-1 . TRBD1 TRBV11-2 CASSRTGDTEAFF TGTGCCAGCAGCCGGACAGGGGACACTGAAGCTTTCTTT
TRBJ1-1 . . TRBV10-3 CAISINGGTEAFF TGTGCCATCAGTATAAACGGGGGAACTGAAGCTTTCTTT
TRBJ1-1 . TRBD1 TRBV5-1 CASSLWTQGASEAFF TGCGCCAGCAGCTTATGGACCCAGGGGGCCTCTGAAGCTTTCTTT
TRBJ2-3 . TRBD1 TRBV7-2 CASSLDRGATDTQYF TGTGCCAGCAGCTTGGACAGGGGGGCGACAGATACGCAGTATTTT
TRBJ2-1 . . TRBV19 CASRPPFRHAKNEQFF TGTGCCAGTAGACCCCCCTTTCGACACGCGAAGAATGAGCAGTTCTTC
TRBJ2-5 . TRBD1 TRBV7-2 CASSPGQGAGETQYF TGTGCCAGCAGCCCAGGACAGGGGGCAGGGGAGACCCAGTACTTC
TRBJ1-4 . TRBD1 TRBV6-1 CASSENRGRSEKLFF TGTGCCAGCAGTGAGAACAGGGGAAGAAGTGAAAAACTGTTTTTT
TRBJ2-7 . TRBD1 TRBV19 CASSTPATGSFREQYF TGTGCCAGTAGTACCCCCGCGACAGGGTCTTTCCGCGAGCAGTACTTC
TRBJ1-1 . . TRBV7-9 CASSSQAGMNTEAFF TGTGCCAGCAGCTCTCAGGCAGGGATGAACACTGAAGCTTTCTTT
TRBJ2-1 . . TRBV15 CATSRGGQGYEQFF TGTGCCACCAGCAGAGGGGGGCAGGGCTATGAGCAGTTCTTC
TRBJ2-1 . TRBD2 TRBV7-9 CASSFGGGNEQFF TGTGCCAGCAGCTTCGGCGGGGGGAATGAGCAGTTCTTC
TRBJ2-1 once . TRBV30 CAWRPNPPGGRYNEQFF TGTGCCTGGAGACCTAACCCCCCGGGCGGGCGATACAATGAGCAGTTCTTC
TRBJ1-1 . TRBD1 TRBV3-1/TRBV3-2 CASNTAGQGNTEAFF TGTGCCAGCAACACAGCGGGACAGGGAAACACTGAAGCTTTCTTT
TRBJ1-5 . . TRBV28 CASSLIGTPRGNQPQHF TGTGCCAGCAGTTTAATCGGGACTCCGAGGGGCAATCAGCCCCAGCATTTT
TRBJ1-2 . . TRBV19 CASSIAGDYGYTF TGTGCCAGTAGTATTGCAGGTGACTATGGCTACACCTTC
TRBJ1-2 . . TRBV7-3 CASSLEDGGYTF TGTGCCAGCAGCTTAGAGGATGGCGGCTACACCTTC
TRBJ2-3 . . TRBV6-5 CASRNQGKSADTQYF TGTGCCAGCAGAAACCAGGGGAAATCGGCAGATACGCAGTATTTT
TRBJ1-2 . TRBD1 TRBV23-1 CASSKQGRYGYTF TGCGCCAGCAGTAAACAGGGGCGGTATGGCTACACCTTC
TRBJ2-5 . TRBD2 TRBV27 CASSEAGETQYF TGTGCCAGCAGTGAAGCGGGGGAGACCCAGTACTTC
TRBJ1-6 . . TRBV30 CACTADYNSPLHF TGTGCCTGTACGGCGGATTATAATTCACCCCTCCACTTT
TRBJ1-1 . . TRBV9 CASSVESYTEAFF TGTGCCAGCAGCGTAGAGAGTTACACTGAAGCTTTCTTT
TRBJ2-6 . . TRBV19 CASSIGYFSGANVLTF TGTGCCAGTAGTATAGGATACTTCTCTGGGGCCAACGTCCTGACTTTC
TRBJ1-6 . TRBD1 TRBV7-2 CASSRTGNSPLHF TGTGCCAGCAGCCGGACAGGCAATTCACCCCTCCACTTT
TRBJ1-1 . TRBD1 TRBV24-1 CATSDVRTGDVAFF TGTGCCACCAGTGATGTTCGCACAGGGGACGTAGCTTTCTTT
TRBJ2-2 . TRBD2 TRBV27 CASSLAGGPGGELFF TGTGCCAGCAGTCTAGCGGGGGGGCCAGGCGGGGAGCTGTTTTTT
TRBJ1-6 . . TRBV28 CATSLGGARNISPLHF TGTGCCACCTCCTTAGGGGGGGCTCGGAACATTTCACCCCTCCACTTT
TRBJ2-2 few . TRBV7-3 CASSPYLTGELFF TGTGCCAGCAGCCCCTACCTAACCGGGGAGCTGTTTTTT
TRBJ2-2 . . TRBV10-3 CAIKRGTGRTGELFF TGTGCCATCAAGCGGGGTACAGGGCGGACCGGGGAGCTGTTTTTT
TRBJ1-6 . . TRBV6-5 CASSYSGEQGVPPLHF TGTGCCAGCAGTTACTCGGGTGAACAGGGCGTACCACCCCTCCACTTT
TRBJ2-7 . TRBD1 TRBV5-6 CASSPTGGGLHEQYF TGTGCCAGCAGCCCGACAGGGGGCGGCCTTCATGAGCAGTACTTC
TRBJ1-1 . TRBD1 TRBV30 CAWSVLGTGTEAFF TGTGCCTGGAGTGTACTTGGGACAGGCACTGAAGCTTTCTTT
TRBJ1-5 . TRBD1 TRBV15 CATSPRGSNQPQHF TGTGCCACCAGCCCCAGGGGGAGCAATCAGCCCCAGCATTTT
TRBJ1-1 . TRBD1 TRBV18 CASSPDRGETEAFF TGTGCCAGCTCCCCGGACAGGGGGGAGACTGAAGCTTTCTTT
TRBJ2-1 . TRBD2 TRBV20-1 CSASEAGGVSDEQFF TGCAGTGCTAGTGAGGCGGGAGGTGTTAGTGATGAGCAGTTCTTC
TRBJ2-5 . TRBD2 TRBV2 CASMWTSGQETQYF TGTGCCAGCATGTGGACTAGCGGCCAAGAGACCCAGTACTTC
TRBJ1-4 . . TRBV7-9 CASSLLGGGTNEKLFF TGTGCCAGCAGCTTACTGGGCGGGGGCACTAATGAAAAACTGTTTTTT
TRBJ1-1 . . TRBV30 CAWSVDVTGWVTEAFF TGTGCCTGGAGTGTTGACGTCACAGGGTGGGTTACTGAAGCTTTCTTT
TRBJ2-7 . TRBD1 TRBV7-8 CASSLPRQGTYEQYF TGTGCCAGCAGCTTACCTCGACAGGGTACCTACGAGCAGTACTTC
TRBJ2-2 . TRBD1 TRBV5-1 CASSTAGTGNTGELFF TGCGCCAGCAGCACGGCCGGGACAGGGAACACCGGGGAGCTGTTTTTT
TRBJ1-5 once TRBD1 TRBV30 CAWGDSLNQPQHF TGTGCCTGGGGGGACAGTCTCAATCAGCCCCAGCATTTT
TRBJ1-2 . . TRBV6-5 CASGEYGYTF TGTGCCAGCGGGGAGTATGGCTACACCTTC